The clone carrying this TCR beta chain was picked up many times. Germline V CDR1 and CDR2: SGHRS, YFSETQ. The CDR3 is 15 amino acids. V lost 0 bases and J lost 5; bases outside the gene matches: 3. The data were taken from a study of blood T cells in healthy people across ages. Primers used in a second PCR of roughly 7 to 12 cycles were a sample-barcoded 5' primer and a J-beta primer mix. TCRdb reprocessed the 5' RACE reads with MiXCR, giving one entry per CDR3 protein. The repertoire holds about 1.7 million distinct CDR3 sequences, 28% seen once, with less than 9.5% in the top ten. Sequences were obtained from blood. This chain links TRBV5-1 with TRBJ2-1, with TRBD2 identical over 9 bases. This receptor was obtained from a woman younger than 45 in good health. CDR3 coding DNA: TGCGCCAGCAGCTTGGTAGCGGGAGTCAACAATGAGCAGTTCTTC. Translating gives CASSLVAGVNNEQFF. The full variable domain, its missing parts supplied by reference TRBV5-1 and TRBJ2-1, is KAGVTQTPRYLIKTRGQQVTLSCSPISGHRSVSWYQQTPGQGLQFLFEYFSETQRNKGNFPGRFSGRQFSNSRSEMNVSTLELGDSALYLCASSLVAGVNNEQFFGPGTRLTVL.